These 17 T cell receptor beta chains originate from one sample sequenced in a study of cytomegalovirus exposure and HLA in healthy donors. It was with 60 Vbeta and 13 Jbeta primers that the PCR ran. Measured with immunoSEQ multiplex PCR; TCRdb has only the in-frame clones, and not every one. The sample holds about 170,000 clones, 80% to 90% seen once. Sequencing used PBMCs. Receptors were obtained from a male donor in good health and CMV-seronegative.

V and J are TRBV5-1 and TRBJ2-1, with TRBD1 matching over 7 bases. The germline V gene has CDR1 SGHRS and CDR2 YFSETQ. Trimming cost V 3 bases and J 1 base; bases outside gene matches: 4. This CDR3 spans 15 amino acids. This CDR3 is CASSSGTDSYNEQFF. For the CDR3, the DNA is TGCGCCAGCAGCTCCGGGACAGATTCCTACAATGAGCAGTTCTTC.

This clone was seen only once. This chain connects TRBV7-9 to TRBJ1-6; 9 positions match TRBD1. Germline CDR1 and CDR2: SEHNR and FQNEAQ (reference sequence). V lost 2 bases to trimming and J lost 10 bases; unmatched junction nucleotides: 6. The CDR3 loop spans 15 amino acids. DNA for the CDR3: TGTGCCAGCAGCTTAACAGACAGGGGGTTCTCACCCCTCCACTTT. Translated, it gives CASSLTDRGFSPLHF.

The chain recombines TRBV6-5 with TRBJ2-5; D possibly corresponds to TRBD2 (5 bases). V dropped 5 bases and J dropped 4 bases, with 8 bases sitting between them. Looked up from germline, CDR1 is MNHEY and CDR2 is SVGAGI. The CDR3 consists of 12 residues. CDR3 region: CASSRGLETQYF. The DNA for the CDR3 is TGTGCCAGCAGTCGCGGACTAGAGACCCAGTACTTC.

Here the CDR3 DNA reads TGTGCCAGCCTCCGATCGACAGTCCGGGAGACCCAGTACTTC. Translating it yields CASLRSTVRETQYF. The chain links TRBV2 to TRBJ2-5; the D gene is possibly TRBD1 (5 bases). CDR1 and CDR2 (germline): SNHLY, FYNNEI. This CDR3 is built from 14 residues. The V end was cut by 8 bases, the J end by 5 bases, with 18 bases between.

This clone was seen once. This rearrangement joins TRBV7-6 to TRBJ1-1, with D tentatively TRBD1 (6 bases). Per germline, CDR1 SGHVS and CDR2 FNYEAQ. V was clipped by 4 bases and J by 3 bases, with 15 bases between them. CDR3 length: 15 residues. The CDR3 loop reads CASSSTTGMDTEAFF. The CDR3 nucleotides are TGTGCCAGCAGCTCAACAACAGGGATGGACACTGAAGCTTTCTTT.

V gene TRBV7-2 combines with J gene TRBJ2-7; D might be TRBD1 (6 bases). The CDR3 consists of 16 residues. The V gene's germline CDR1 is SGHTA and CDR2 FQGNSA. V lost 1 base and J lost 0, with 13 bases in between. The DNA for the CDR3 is TGTGCCAGCAGCTTAGGGGTGGGACAAAGCTCCTACGAGCAGTACTTC. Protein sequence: CASSLGVGQSSYEQYF. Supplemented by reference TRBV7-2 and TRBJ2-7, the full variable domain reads GAGVSQSPSNKVTEKGKDVELRCDPISGHTALYWYRQSLGQGLEFLIYFQGNSAPDKSGLPSDRFSAERTGGSVSTLTIQRTQQEDSAVYLCASSLGVGQSSYEQYFGPGTRLTVT.

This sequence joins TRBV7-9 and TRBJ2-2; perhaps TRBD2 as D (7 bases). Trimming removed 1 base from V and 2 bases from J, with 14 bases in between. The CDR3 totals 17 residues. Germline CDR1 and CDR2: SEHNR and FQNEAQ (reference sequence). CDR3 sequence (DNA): TGTGCCAGCAGCTTAGTGGGGGGGGCGCAAAACACCGGGGAGCTGTTTTTT. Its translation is CASSLVGGAQNTGELFF.

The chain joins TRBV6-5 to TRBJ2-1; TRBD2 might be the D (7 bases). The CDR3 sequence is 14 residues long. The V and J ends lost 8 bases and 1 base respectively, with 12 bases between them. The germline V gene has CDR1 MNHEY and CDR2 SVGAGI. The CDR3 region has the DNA TGTGCCAGCGGGGGGGGGCCATCCTACAATGAGCAGTTCTTC. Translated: CASGGGPSYNEQFF.

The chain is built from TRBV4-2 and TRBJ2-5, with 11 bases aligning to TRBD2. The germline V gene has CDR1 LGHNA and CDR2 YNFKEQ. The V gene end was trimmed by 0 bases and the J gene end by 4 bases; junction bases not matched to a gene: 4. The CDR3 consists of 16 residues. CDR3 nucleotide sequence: TGTGCCAGCAGCCAAGATAAACTAGCGGGAGTAGAGACCCAGTACTTC. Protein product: CASSQDKLAGVETQYF.

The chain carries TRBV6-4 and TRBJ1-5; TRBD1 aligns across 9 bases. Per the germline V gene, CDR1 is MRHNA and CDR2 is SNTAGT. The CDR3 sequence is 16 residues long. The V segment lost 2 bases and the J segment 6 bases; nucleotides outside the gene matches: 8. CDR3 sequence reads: CASSDLHRGHCQPQHF. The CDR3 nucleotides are TGTGCCAGCAGTGACCTGCACAGGGGGCATTGTCAGCCCCAGCATTTT.

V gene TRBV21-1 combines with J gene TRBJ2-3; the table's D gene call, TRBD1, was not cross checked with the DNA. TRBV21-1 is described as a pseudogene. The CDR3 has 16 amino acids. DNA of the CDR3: TGTGCCAGCAGCTTCGGTGGGACAGGGCTTACAGATACGCAGTATTTT. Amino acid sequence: CASSFGGTGLTDTQYF.

The CDR3 sequence: CASSTGNSPLHF. CDR3 nucleotide sequence: TGTGCCAGCAGTACGGGGAATTCACCCCTCCACTTT. The rearrangement uses TRBV28 and TRBJ1-6, with unresolved D. Germline CDR1 is MDHEN and CDR2 is SYDVKM. Trimming cost V 5 bases and J 7 bases, with 6 bases left between them. This CDR3 is built from 12 residues.

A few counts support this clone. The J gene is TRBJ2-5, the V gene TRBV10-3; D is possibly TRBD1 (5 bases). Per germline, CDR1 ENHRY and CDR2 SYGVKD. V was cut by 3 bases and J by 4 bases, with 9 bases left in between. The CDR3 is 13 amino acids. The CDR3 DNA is TGTGCCATCAGTGACAGGGTTGCAGAGACCCAGTACTTC. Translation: CAISDRVAETQYF.

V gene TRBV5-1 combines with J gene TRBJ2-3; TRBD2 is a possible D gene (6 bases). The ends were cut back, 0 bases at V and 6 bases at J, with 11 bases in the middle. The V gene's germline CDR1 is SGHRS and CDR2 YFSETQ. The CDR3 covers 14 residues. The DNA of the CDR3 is TGCGCCAGCAGCTTGGGACTAGGGTCTGATACGCAGTATTTT. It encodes CASSLGLGSDTQYF. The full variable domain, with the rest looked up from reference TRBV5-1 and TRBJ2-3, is KAGVTQTPRYLIKTRGQQVTLSCSPISGHRSVSWYQQTPGQGLQFLFEYFSETQRNKGNFPGRFSGRQFSNSRSEMNVSTLELGDSALYLCASSLGLGSDTQYFGPGTRLTVL.

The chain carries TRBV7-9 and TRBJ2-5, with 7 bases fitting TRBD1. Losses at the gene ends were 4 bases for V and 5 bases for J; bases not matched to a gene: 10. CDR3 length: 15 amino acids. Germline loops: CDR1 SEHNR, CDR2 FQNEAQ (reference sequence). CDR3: CASSWGTVRTETQYF. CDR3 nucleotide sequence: TGTGCCAGCAGCTGGGGGACAGTTAGGACGGAGACCCAGTACTTC.

The CDR3 DNA reads as TGTGCCAGCAGCTCCGGACAGGGGCGCCAAGAGACCCAGTACTTC. Its translation is CASSSGQGRQETQYF. The chain uses TRBV7-8 and TRBJ2-5; 9 bases map to TRBD1. The CDR3 length is 15 residues. Trimming cost V 4 bases and J 1 base; bases outside gene matches: 4. The germline V gene has CDR1 SGHVS and CDR2 FQNEAQ.

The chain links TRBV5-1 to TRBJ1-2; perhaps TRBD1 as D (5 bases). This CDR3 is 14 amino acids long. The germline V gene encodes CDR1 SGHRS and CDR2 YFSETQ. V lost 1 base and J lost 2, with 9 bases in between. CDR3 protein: CASSLRQPNYGYTF. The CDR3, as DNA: TGCGCCAGCAGCTTGAGACAGCCAAACTATGGCTACACCTTC. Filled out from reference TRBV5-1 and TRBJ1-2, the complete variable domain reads KAGVTQTPRYLIKTRGQQVTLSCSPISGHRSVSWYQQTPGQGLQFLFEYFSETQRNKGNFPGRFSGRQFSNSRSEMNVSTLELGDSALYLCASSLRQPNYGYTFGSGTRLTVV.